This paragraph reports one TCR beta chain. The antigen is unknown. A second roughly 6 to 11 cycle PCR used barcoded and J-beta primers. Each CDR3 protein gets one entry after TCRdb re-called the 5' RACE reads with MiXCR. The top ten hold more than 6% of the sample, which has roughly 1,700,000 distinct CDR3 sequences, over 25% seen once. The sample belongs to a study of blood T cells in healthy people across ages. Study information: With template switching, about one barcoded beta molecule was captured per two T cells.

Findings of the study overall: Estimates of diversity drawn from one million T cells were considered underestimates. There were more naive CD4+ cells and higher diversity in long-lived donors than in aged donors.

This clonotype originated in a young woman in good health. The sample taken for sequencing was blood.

CDR3 amino acids: CATATEVNTEAFF. CDR3 in DNA: TGTGCCACCGCAACAGAGGTGAACACTGAAGCTTTCTTT. The V call is TRBV15, the J call TRBJ1-1; D is uncertain. The length of the CDR3 is 13 residues. V was clipped by 8 bases and J by 0 bases, with 10 bases between them. Germline V gene sequence: CDR1 LNHNV, CDR2 YYDKDF (reference sequence).